The source of this TCR beta chain is a study of T cell changes during pregnancy in multiple sclerosis. Only in-frame clones appear in the TCRdb table, and some are missing; sequencing was by immunoSEQ multiplex PCR. The data show about 36,000 clones, around 90% seen once. The ends were cut back, 2 bases at V and 5 bases at J, with 8 bases in the middle. Germline lookup yields CDR1 MNHEY and CDR2 SVGAGI. This CDR3 spans 13 amino acids. The V gene is TRBV6-5, the J gene TRBJ2-3; D ambiguous. This sequence was found in a female donor with multiple sclerosis, enrolled in a pregnancy study. Sequences were derived from CD4+ T cells from peripheral blood mononuclear cells, sampled in the first trimester of pregnancy. DNA of the CDR3: TGTGCCAGCAGTTACCTACCGTTAGATACGCAGTATTTT. It encodes CASSYLPLDTQYF.